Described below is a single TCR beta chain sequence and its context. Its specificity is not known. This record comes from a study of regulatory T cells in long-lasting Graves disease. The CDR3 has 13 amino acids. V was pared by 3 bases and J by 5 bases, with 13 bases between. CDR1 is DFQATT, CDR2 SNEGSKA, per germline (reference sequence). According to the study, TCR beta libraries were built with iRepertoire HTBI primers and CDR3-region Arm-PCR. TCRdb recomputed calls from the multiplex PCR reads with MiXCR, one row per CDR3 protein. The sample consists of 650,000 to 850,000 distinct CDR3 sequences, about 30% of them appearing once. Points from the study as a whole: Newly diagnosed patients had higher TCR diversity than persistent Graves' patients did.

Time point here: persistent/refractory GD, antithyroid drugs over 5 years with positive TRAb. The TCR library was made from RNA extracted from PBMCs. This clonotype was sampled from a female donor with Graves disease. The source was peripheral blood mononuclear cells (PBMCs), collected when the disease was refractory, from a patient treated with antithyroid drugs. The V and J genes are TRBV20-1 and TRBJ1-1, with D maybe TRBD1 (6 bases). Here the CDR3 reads CSASDGGFTEAFF. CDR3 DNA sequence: TGCAGTGCTAGTGACGGGGGCTTTACTGAAGCTTTCTTT.